The T cell receptor (beta chain) described here comes from a study of control samples from healthy donors and cancer patients. This clone was seen more than once but under ten times. The method was immunoSEQ multiplex PCR; TCRdb's version includes in-frame clones alone and lacks a portion of them. The repertoire has about 70,000 clones, 84% of them found once; the top ten carry around 3%. This CDR3 is 12 amino acids long. V shed 6 bases, J shed 7 bases, and the junction held 5 bases outside the gene matches. The V gene's germline CDR1 is MNHEY and CDR2 SVGAGI. Specimen: PBMCs. The source of this sequence is a woman between 50 and 59 years old with lung cancer. This chain joins TRBV6-5 and TRBJ2-5, with 7 bases aligning to TRBD1. For the CDR3, the DNA is TGTGCCAGCAGAGGACAGGAATCGACCCAGTACTTC. Translating it yields CASRGQESTQYF.